The 8 T cell receptor beta chains reported below all come from one sample, sequenced in a study of blood T cells in healthy people across ages. A sample-barcoded 5' primer and a J-beta primer mix were used in a second PCR of roughly 7 to 11 cycles. TCRdb reprocessed the 5' RACE reads with MiXCR, giving one entry per CDR3 protein. In the table there are more than 1,000,000 distinct CDR3 sequences, roughly 24% of which are singletons. The sample was also linked to a second study, of T cells of mothers and their children.

The sample consisted of blood. All receptors derive from a girl aged 2-10 years in good health.

CDR3 amino acids: CATQLTRSSYEQYF. CDR3 coding DNA: TGTGCCACCCAACTTACGAGGAGCTCCTACGAGCAGTACTTC. This sequence joins TRBV11-2 and TRBJ2-7; D is uncertain. Between the trimmed V and J ends, which lost 10 bases and 0 bases, there was a span of 16 bases. Germline V gene data show CDR1 as SGHAT and CDR2 as FQNNGV. This CDR3 comprises 14 residues.

V is TRBV7-3 and J is TRBJ2-5; a possible D gene is TRBD2 (6 bases). The end of the DNA fits TRBJ2-1 better, so the J call may be wrong. There are 17 residues in the CDR3. Germline-derived CDR1 and CDR2 are SGHTA and FQGTGA. The CDR3 bases are TGTGCCAGCAGCCAAGAGGACATACGGGAGAGACCCAATGAGCAGTTCTTC. Its translation: CASSQEDIRERPNEQFF.

The rearrangement joins TRBV29-1 to TRBJ2-1; 8 nucleotides align to TRBD2. The CDR3 runs 17 residues. Germline trimming cut 0 bases from V and 8 bases from J; bases unmatched to any gene: 15. The germline gives CDR1 SQVTM, CDR2 ANQGSEA. As DNA, the CDR3 is TGCAGCGTTGAAGATCCCCTAGCGGGTAGTATCCGTGATGAGCAGTTCTTC. Translated, it gives CSVEDPLAGSIRDEQFF.

The rearrangement uses TRBV12-3 or TRBV12-4 and TRBJ1-2; weak D call: TRBD1 (6 bases). Trimming cost V 6 bases and J 0 bases, with 17 bases left between them. The CDR3 is made up of 16 amino acids. The CDR3 region has the DNA TGTGCCAGCAGACCTGACAGGCCCCCAACTAACTATGGCTACACCTTC. It encodes CASRPDRPPTNYGYTF.

This clonotype occurred a few times. V is TRBV6-5 and J is TRBJ2-3; maybe TRBD1 (6 bases). The CDR3 totals 15 residues. Germline CDR1 reads MNHEY; CDR2 reads SVGAGI. V was cut by 5 bases and J by 0 bases, with 12 bases left in between. The DNA for the CDR3 is TGTGCCAGCAGTAGAGGGGGTGCTAGCACAGATACGCAGTATTTT. Protein: CASSRGGASTDTQYF.

This clonotype was observed a handful of times. The chain is built from TRBV7-3 and TRBJ2-1; 7 bases are a match to TRBD2. This CDR3 contains 13 residues. Germline assignment: CDR1 SGHTA and CDR2 FQGTGA. V lost 3 bases to trimming and J lost 7 bases; unmatched junction nucleotides: 3. CDR3 sequence reads: CASSLGTTNEQFF. In DNA, the CDR3 is TGTGCCAGCAGCTTGGGGACTACGAATGAGCAGTTCTTC. The full variable domain, its missing parts supplied by reference TRBV7-3 and TRBJ2-1, is GAGVSQTPSNKVTEKGKYVELRCDPISGHTALYWYRQSLGQGPEFLIYFQGTGAADDSGLPNDRFFAVRPEGSVSTLKIQRTERGDSAVYLCASSLGTTNEQFFGPGTRLTVL.

Here the CDR3 DNA reads TGTGCCAGCAGTGATACAGGGGGCGCGGACACTGAAGCTTTCTTT. Translating gives CASSDTGGADTEAFF. The chain couples TRBV12-3 or TRBV12-4 to TRBJ1-1, with 9 bases fitting TRBD1. The CDR3 is 15 amino acids. Germline trimming cut 5 bases from V and 3 bases from J; bases unmatched to any gene: 7.

This clonotype was seen only a few times. The V and J genes are TRBV7-9 and TRBJ2-7; D is tentatively TRBD1 or TRBD2 (6 bases each). This CDR3 has 15 residues. Germline CDR1 SEHNR, CDR2 FQNEAQ (reference sequence). The V and J ends lost 5 bases and 5 bases respectively, with 19 bases between them. CDR3 amino acids: CASSPSQGKRDEQYF. CDR3 DNA: TGTGCCAGCAGCCCGTCGCAGGGGAAGCGGGACGAGCAGTACTTC. Full variable domain (rest looked up from reference TRBV7-9 and TRBJ2-7): DTGVSQNPRHKITKRGQNVTFRCDPISEHNRLYWYRQTLGQGPEFLTYFQNEAQLEKSRLLSDRFSAERPKGSFSTLEIQRTEQGDSAMYLCASSPSQGKRDEQYFGPGTRLTVT.